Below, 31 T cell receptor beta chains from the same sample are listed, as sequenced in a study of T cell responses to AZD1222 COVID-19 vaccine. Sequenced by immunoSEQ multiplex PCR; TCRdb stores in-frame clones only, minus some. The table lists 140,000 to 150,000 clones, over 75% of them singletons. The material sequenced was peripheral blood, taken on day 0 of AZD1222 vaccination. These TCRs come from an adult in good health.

The CDR3 nucleotides are TGTGCCAGTAGTAGGACCGGGACAGGGGTTTTAGGGAACACTGAAGCTTTCTTT. Its translation: CASSRTGTGVLGNTEAFF. J is TRBJ1-1 and V is TRBV19; TRBD1 aligns across 10 bases. This CDR3 contains 18 residues. Looked up from germline, CDR1 is LNHDA and CDR2 is SQIVND (reference sequence). V lost 4 bases and J lost 1; bases outside the gene matches: 12.

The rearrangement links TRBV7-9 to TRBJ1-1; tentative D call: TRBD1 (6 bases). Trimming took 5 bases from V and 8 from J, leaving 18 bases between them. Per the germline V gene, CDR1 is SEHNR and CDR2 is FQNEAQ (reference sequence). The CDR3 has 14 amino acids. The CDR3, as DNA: TGTGCCAGCAGCGTAGGGGGACTCGGCAGAGAAGCTTTCTTT. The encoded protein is CASSVGGLGREAFF. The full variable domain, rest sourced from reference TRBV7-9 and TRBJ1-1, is DTGVSQNPRHKITKRGQNVTFRCDPISEHNRLYWYRQTLGQGPEFLTYFQNEAQLEKSRLLSDRFSAERPKGSFSTLEIQRTEQGDSAMYLCASSVGGLGREAFFGQGTRLTVV.

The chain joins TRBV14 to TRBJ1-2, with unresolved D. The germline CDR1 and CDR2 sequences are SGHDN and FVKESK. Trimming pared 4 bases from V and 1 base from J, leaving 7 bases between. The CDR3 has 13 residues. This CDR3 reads CASSPSLNYGYTF. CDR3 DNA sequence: TGTGCCAGCAGCCCATCCCTTAACTATGGCTACACCTTC.

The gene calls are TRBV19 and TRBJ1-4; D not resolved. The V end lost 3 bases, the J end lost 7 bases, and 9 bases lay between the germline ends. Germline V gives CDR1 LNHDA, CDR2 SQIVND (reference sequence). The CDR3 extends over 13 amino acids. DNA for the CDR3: TGTGCCAGTAGTATCGTGGGCGCTGAAAAACTGTTTTTT. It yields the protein CASSIVGAEKLFF.

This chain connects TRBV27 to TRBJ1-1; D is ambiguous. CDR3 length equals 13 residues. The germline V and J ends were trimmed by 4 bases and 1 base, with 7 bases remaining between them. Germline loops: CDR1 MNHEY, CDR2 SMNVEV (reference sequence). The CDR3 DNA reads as TGTGCCAGCAGTTCTACACCGAACACTGAAGCTTTCTTT. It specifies CASSSTPNTEAFF.

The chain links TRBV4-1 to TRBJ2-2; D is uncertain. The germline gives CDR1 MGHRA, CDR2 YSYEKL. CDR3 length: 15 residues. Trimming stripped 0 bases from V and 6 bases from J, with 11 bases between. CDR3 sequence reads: CASSQDGARAGELFF. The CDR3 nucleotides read TGCGCCAGCAGCCAAGATGGAGCCCGCGCCGGGGAGCTGTTTTTT.

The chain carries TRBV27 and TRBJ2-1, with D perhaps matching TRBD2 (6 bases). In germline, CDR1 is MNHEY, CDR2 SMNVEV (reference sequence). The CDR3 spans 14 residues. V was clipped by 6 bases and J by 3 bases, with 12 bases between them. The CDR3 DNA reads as TGTGCCAGCAGACCCCGGGACTTCTACAATGAGCAGTTCTTC. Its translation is CASRPRDFYNEQFF.

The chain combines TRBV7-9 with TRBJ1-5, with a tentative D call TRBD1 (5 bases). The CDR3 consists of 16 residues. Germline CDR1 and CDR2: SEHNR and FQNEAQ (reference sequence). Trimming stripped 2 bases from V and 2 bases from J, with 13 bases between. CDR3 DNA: TGTGCCAGCAGCTTAAAGGGGATGGATGGCAATCAGCCCCAGCATTTT. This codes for CASSLKGMDGNQPQHF. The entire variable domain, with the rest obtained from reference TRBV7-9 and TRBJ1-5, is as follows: DTGVSQNPRHKITKRGQNVTFRCDPISEHNRLYWYRQTLGQGPEFLTYFQNEAQLEKSRLLSDRFSAERPKGSFSTLEIQRTEQGDSAMYLCASSLKGMDGNQPQHFGDGTRLSIL.

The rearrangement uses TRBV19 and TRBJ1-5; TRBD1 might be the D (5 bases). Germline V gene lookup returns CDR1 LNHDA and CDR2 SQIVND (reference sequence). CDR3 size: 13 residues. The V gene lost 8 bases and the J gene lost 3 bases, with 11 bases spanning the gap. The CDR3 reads CASQEGFNQPQHF. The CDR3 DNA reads TGTGCCAGTCAGGAGGGGTTCAATCAGCCCCAGCATTTT.

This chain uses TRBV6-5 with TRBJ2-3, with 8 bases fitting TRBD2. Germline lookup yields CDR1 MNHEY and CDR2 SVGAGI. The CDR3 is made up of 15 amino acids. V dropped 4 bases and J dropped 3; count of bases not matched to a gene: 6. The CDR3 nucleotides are TGTGCCAGCAGTTCGACTAGCGAGGGGACAGATACGCAGTATTTT. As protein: CASSSTSEGTDTQYF.

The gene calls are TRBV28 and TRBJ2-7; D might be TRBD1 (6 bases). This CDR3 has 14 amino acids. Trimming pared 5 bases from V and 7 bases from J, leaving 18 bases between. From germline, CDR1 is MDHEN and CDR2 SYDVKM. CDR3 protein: CASSTQQGPREQYF. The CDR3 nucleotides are TGTGCCAGCAGTACCCAACAGGGCCCGCGGGAGCAGTACTTC.

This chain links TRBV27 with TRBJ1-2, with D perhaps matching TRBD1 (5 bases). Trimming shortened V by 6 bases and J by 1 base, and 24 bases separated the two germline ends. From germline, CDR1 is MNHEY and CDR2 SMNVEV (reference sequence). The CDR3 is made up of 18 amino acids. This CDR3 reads CASRGVGAGPDLNYGYTF. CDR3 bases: TGTGCCAGCAGGGGGGTTGGGGCAGGGCCGGATCTTAACTATGGCTACACCTTC.

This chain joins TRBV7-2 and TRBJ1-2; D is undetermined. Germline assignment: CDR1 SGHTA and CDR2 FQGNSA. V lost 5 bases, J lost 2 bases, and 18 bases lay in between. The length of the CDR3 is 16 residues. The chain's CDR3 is CASSPSTAAGNYGYTF. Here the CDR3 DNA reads TGTGCCAGCAGCCCTAGTACGGCAGCAGGCAACTATGGCTACACCTTC.

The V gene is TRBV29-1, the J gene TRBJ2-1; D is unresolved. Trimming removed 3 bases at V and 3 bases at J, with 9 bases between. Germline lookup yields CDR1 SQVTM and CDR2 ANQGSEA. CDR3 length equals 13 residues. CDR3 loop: CSVEWSSYNEQFF. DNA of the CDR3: TGCAGCGTTGAGTGGTCCAGCTACAATGAGCAGTTCTTC.

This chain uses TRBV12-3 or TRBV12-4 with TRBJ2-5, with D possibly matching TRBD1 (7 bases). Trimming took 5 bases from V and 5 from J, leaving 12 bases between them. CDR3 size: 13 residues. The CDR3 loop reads CASSQTGRETQYF. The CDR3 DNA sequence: TGTGCCAGCAGTCAGACAGGGAGGGAGACCCAGTACTTC.

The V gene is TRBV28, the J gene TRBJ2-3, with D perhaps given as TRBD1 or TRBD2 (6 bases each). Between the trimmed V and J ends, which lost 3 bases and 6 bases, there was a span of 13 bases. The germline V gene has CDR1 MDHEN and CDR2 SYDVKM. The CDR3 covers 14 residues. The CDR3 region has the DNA TGTGCCAGCAGTTTCGAAGGGGGGTTGGATACGCAGTATTTT. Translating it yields CASSFEGGLDTQYF.

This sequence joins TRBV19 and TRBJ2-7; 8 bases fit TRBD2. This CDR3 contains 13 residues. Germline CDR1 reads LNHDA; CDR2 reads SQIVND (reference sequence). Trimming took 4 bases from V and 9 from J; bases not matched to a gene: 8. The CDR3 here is CASSSGGLTLQYF. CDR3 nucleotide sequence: TGTGCCAGTAGTAGCGGGGGGCTTACTTTGCAGTACTTC.

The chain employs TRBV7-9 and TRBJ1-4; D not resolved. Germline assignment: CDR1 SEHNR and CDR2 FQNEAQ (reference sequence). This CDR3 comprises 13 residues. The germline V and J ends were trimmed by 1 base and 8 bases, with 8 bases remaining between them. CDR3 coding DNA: TGTGCCAGCAGCTTAGTCCCAGTGGAAAAACTGTTTTTT. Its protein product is CASSLVPVEKLFF.

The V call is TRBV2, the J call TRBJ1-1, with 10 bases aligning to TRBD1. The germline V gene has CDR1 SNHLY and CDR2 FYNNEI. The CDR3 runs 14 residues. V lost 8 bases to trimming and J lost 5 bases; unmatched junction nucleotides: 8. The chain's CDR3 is CASLGQGVGTEAFF. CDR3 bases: TGTGCCAGCCTCGGACAGGGGGTCGGGACTGAAGCTTTCTTT.

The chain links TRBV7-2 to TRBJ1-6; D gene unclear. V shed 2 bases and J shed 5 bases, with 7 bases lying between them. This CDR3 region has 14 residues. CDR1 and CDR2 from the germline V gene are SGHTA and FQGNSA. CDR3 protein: CASSLSSNNSPLHF. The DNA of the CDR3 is TGTGCCAGCAGCTTAAGCAGTAATAATTCACCCCTCCACTTT. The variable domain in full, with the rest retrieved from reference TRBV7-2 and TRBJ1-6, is GAGVSQSPSNKVTEKGKDVELRCDPISGHTALYWYRQSLGQGLEFLIYFQGNSAPDKSGLPSDRFSAERTGGSVSTLTIQRTQQEDSAVYLCASSLSSNNSPLHFGNGTRLTVT.

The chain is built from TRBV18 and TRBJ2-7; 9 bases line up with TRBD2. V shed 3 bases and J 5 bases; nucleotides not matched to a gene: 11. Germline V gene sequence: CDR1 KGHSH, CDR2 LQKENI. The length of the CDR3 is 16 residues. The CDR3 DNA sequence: TGTGCCAGCTCACCGGGCTTAGCGGGAGCTCTCGACGAGCAGTACTTC. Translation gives CASSPGLAGALDEQYF.

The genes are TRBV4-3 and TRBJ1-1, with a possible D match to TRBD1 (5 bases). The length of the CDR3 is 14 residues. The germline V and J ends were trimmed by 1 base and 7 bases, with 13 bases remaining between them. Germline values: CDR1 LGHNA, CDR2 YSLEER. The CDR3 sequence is CASSQVLGQDEAFF. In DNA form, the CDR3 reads TGCGCCAGCAGCCAAGTACTTGGACAAGATGAAGCTTTCTTT.

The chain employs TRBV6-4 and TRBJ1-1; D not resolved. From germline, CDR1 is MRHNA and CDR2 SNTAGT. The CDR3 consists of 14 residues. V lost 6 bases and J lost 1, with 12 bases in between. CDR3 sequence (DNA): TGTGCCAGCAGCCCGATCGCAGGGAACACTGAAGCTTTCTTT. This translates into CASSPIAGNTEAFF.

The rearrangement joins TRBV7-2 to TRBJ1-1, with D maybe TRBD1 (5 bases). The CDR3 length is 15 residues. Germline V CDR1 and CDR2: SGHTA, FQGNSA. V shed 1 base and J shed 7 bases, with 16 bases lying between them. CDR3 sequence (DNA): TGTGCCAGCAGCTTAGAATTGGGCAGGGTGGGTGAAGCTTTCTTT. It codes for CASSLELGRVGEAFF.

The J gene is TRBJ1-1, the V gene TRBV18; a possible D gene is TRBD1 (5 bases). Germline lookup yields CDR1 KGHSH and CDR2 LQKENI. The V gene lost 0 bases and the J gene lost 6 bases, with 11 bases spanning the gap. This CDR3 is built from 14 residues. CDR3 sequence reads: CASSPPIGGAEAFF. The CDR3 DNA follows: TGTGCCAGCTCACCACCGATTGGGGGAGCTGAAGCTTTCTTT. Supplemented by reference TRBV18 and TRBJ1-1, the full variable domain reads NAGVMQNPRHLVRRRGQEARLRCSPMKGHSHVYWYRQLPEEGLKFMVYLQKENIIDESGMPKERFSAEFPKEGPSILRIQQVVRGDSAAYFCASSPPIGGAEAFFGQGTRLTVV.

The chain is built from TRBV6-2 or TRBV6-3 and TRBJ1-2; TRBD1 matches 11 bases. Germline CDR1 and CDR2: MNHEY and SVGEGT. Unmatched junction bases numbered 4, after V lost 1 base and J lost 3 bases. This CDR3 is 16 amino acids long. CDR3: CASSYLRTGGDYGYTF. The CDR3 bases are TGTGCCAGCAGTTACTTGAGGACAGGGGGCGACTATGGCTACACCTTC.

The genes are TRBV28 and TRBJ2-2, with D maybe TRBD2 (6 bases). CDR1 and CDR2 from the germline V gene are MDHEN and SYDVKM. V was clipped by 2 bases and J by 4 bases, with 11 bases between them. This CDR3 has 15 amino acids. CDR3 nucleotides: TGTGCCAGCAGTTTACGCTGGCGGGGCACCGGGGAGCTGTTTTTT. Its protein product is CASSLRWRGTGELFF.

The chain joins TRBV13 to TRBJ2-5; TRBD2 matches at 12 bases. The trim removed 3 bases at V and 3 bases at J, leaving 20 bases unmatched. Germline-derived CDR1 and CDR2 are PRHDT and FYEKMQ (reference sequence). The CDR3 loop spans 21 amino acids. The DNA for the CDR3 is TGTGCCAGCAGCTTGGGGTTCCGGCTAGCGGGAGGGCCGACTGCCAAAGAGACCCAGTACTTC. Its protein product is CASSLGFRLAGGPTAKETQYF.

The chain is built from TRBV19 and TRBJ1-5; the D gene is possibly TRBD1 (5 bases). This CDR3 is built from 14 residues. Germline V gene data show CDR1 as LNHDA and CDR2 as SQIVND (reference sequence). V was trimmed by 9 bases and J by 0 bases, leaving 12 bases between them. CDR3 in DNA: TGTGCCAGCCGGGACGGCCTTAGCAATCAGCCCCAGCATTTT. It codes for CASRDGLSNQPQHF.

The DNA for the CDR3 is TGTGCCACAGAACAGGGACCCTCCTACAATGAGCAGTTCTTC. It is translated as CATEQGPSYNEQFF. This chain links TRBV11-3 with TRBJ2-1; D is perhaps TRBD1 (6 bases). Per the germline V gene, CDR1 is SGHNT and CDR2 is YENEEA. Between the trimmed V and J ends, which lost 10 bases and 0 bases, there was a span of 13 bases. CDR3 length: 14 residues.

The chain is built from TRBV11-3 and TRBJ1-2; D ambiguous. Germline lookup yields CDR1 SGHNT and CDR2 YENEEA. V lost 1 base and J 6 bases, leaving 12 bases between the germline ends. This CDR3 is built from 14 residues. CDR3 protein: CASSLGLGLNGYTF. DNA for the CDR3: TGTGCCAGCAGCTTAGGGCTGGGGTTGAATGGCTACACCTTC.